The clone carrying this TCR beta chain came up once. What it binds is unknown. This sample is drawn from a study of persistence of HIV-infected CD4 T cells. The immunoSEQ assay was version 4, run in survey mode. The method was immunoSEQ multiplex PCR; TCRdb's version includes in-frame clones alone and lacks a portion of them. The sample includes tens of thousands of clones, 70% to 75% of them seen just once. An overlapping HIV-1 Gag peptide pool stimulated these cells at 0.95 to 1 ug/peptide/mL. Sorted nonresponding memory CD4+ T cells were CD40L-negative, CD69-negative, CD45RO-high. These HIV-1-infected adults initiated suppressive ART in chronic infection. CD8+ T cells were removed from PBMCs prior to stimulation. This CDR3 has 15 amino acids. V shed 5 bases, J shed 3 bases, and the junction held 3 bases outside the gene matches. Looked up from germline, CDR1 is SGHVS and CDR2 is FQNEAQ.

Here the sequenced sample was CD4+ T cells sorted from PBMCs after 18-hour stimulation, taken from a patient who received antiretroviral therapy. The chain couples TRBV7-8 to TRBJ2-1; TRBD2 matches 11 bases. The origin of this receptor is an adult man with HIV who was CMV-seropositive. The chain's CDR3 is CASSQGLADYNEQFF. Written as DNA, the CDR3 is TGTGCCAGCAGCCAGGGACTAGCGGACTACAATGAGCAGTTCTTC.